This TCR beta chain was found in a study of T cell repertoires in cytomegalovirus infection. This clonotype has a count of ten or more. Its antigen is unidentified. TCRdb called the reads again in MiXCR, with one record for every CDR3 protein. The sample lists nearly 550,000 distinct CDR3 sequences; 16% were seen once. V gave up 9 bases and J gave up 4 bases; unmatched junction bases: 6. Germline V gene sequence: CDR1 KGHDR, CDR2 SFDVKD. The CDR3 runs 14 residues. Notes on the study in general: The study found HLA-C-restricted CMV-specific TCR beta clonotypes dominating the ex vivo response.

The rearrangement links TRBV24-1 to TRBJ2-2, with 8 bases aligning to TRBD2. The TCR was taken from a human donor in good health (CMV status not recorded). Some clones in this sample may be carry-over from other donors' samples. The sample comprised CD8+ T cells from PBMCs. The CDR3 region has the DNA TGTGCCACCCAGCGGGAGCCCCCCACCGGGGAGCTGTTTTTT. This translates into CATQREPPTGELFF.